The present TCR beta chain was sequenced within a study of blood T cell repertoires in COVID-19. In the study overall: The United States, Italy and Spain supplied acute and convalescent COVID-19 samples.

As processed by the authors: Reference gene primers were amplified, and this amplification served to estimate nucleated cell counts. Using immunoSEQ multiplex PCR, the repertoire was profiled, and TCRdb retains in-frame clones only, with some absent. From that table come the V and J calls and clone size; the DNA was used to work out D and trimming. The table has around 68,000 clones, 65% to 85% seen once. There are 12 residues in the CDR3. V lost 8 bases and J lost 4, with 9 bases in between. The germline CDR1 and CDR2 sequences are MDHEN and SYDVKM. The rearrangement links TRBV28 to TRBJ2-4; TRBD1 might be the D (6 bases). The receptor's source is a woman aged 45 to 65 with acute or convalescent COVID-19. Specimen: peripheral blood. The CDR3 DNA reads TGTGCCAGCGGACAGATTAAAAACATTCAGTACTTC. As protein: CASGQIKNIQYF.